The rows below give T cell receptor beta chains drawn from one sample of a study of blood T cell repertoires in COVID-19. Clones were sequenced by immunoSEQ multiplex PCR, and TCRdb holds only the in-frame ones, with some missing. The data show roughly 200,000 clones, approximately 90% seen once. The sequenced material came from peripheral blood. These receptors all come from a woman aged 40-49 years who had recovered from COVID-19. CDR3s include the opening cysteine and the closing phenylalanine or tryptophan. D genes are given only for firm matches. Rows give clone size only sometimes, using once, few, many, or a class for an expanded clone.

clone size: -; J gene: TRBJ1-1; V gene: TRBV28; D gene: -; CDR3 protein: CASSLETEAFF; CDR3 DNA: TGTGCCAGCAGTTTAGAGACTGAAGCTTTCTTT
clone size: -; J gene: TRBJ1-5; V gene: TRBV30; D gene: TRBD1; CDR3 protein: CAWSRTGGNQPQHF; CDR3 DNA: TGTGCCTGGAGTAGGACAGGGGGAAATCAGCCCCAGCATTTT
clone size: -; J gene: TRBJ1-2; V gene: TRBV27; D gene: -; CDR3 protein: CASSLFGVGGYGYTF; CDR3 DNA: TGTGCCAGCAGTTTATTTGGGGTGGGGGGCTATGGCTACACCTTC
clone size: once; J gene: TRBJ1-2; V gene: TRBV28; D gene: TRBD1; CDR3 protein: CASSFLQGARGYTF; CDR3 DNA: TGTGCCAGCAGTTTTCTCCAGGGGGCGCGTGGCTACACCTTC
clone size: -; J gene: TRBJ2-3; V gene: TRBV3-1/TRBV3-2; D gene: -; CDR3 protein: CASSRLIGVLRDTQYF; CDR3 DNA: TGTGCCAGCAGCCGCCTTATTGGAGTTCTTAGAGATACGCAGTATTTT
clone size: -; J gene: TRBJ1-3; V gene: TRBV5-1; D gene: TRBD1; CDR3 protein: CASSLSFGTGGGNTIYF; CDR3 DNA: TGCGCCAGCAGCTTAAGCTTCGGGACAGGAGGTGGAAACACCATATATTTT
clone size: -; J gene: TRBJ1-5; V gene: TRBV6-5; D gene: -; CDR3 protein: CASRPRHTHQPQHF; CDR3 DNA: TGTGCCAGCAGGCCTCGACACACGCATCAGCCCCAGCATTTT
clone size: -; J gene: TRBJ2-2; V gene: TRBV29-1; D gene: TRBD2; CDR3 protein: CSVKNRTSTGELFF; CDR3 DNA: TGCAGCGTTAAAAACAGGACTAGCACCGGGGAGCTGTTTTTT
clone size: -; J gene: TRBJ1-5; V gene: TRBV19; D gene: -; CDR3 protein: CASKRDSNQPQHF; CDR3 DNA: TGTGCCAGTAAGAGAGATAGCAATCAGCCCCAGCATTTT
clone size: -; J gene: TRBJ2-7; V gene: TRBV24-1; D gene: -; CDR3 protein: CATSDLYEQYF; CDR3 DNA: TGTGCCACCAGTGATCTTTACGAGCAGTACTTC
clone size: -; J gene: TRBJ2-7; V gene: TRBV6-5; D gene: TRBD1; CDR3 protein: CASSYSDRGPSYEQYF; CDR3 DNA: TGTGCCAGCAGTTACTCGGATAGGGGGCCTTCCTACGAGCAGTACTTC
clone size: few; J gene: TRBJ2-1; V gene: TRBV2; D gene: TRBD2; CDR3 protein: CASSGGLAGYNEQFF; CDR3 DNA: TGTGCCAGCAGTGGGGGGCTAGCGGGGTACAATGAGCAGTTCTTC
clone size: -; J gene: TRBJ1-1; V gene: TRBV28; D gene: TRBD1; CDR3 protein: CASSPIQGALNTEAFF; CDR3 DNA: TGTGCCAGCAGTCCGATTCAGGGGGCCCTGAACACTGAAGCTTTCTTT
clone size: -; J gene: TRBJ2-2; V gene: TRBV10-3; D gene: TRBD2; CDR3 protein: CAISPGLGDTGELFF; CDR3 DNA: TGTGCCATCAGCCCGGGACTAGGAGACACCGGGGAGCTGTTTTTT
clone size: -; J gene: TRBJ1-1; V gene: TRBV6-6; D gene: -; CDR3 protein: CASSYSEGRTEAFF; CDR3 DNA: TGTGCCAGCAGTTACTCGGAGGGGCGGACTGAAGCTTTCTTT
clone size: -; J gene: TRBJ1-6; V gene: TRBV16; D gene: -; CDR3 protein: CASSLRGVGSSPLHF; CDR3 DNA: TGTGCCAGCAGCCTTCGGGGGGTAGGGAGTTCACCCCTCCACTTT
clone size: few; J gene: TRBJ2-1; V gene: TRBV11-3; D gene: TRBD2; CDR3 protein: CASSLGTSGHNEQFF; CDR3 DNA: TGTGCCAGCAGCTTAGGGACTAGCGGGCACAATGAGCAGTTCTTC
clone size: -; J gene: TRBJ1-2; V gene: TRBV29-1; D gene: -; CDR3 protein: CSVEELEGSAYGYTF; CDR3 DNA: TGCAGCGTTGAAGAACTGGAGGGGTCCGCCTATGGCTACACCTTC
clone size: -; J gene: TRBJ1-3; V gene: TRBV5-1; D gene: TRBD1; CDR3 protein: CASSLDGTDTSGNTIYF; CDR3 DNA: TGCGCCAGCAGCTTGGACGGGACAGATACCTCTGGAAACACCATATATTTT
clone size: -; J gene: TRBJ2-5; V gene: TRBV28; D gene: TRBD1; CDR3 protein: CASSLDLQGLRETQYF; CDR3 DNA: TGTGCCAGCAGTTTAGACCTACAGGGGTTGAGAGAGACCCAGTACTTC
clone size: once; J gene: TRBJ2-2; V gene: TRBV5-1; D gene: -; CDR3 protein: CASSPNTGELFF; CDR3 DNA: TGCGCCAGCAGCCCTAACACCGGGGAGCTGTTTTTT
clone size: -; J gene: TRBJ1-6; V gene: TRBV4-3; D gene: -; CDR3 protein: CASSQEDIYSYNSPLHF; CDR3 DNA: TGCGCCAGCAGCCAAGAAGACATCTACTCCTATAATTCACCCCTCCACTTT
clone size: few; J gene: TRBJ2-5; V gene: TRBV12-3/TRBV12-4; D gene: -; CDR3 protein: CASGHQEETQYF; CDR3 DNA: TGTGCCAGCGGACACCAGGAAGAGACCCAGTACTTC
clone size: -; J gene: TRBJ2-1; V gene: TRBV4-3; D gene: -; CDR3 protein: CASSQTLKEGNEQFF; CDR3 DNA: TGCGCCAGCAGCCAAACTCTCAAAGAGGGCAATGAGCAGTTCTTC
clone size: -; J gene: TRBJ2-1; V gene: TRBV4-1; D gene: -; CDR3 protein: CASSQDKRSNEQFF; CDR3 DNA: TGCGCCAGCAGCCAAGATAAGAGGTCTAATGAGCAGTTCTTC
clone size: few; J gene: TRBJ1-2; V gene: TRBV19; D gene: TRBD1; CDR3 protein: CATAGQGDYGYTF; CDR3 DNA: TGTGCCACTGCCGGACAGGGTGACTATGGCTACACCTTC
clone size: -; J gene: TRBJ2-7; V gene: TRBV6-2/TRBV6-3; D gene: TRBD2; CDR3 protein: CASSYWTSGRFRDEQYF; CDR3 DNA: TGTGCCAGCAGTTATTGGACTAGCGGGAGGTTTCGTGACGAGCAGTACTTC
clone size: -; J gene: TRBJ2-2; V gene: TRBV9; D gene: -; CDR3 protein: CASSVALGGGNGGELFF; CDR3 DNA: TGTGCCAGCAGCGTAGCCCTTGGAGGGGGCAATGGTGGGGAGCTGTTTTTT
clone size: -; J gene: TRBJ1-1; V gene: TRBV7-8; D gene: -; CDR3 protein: CASSLVWFGTQNTEAFF; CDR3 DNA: TGTGCCAGCAGCTTAGTCTGGTTCGGGACACAAAACACTGAAGCTTTCTTT
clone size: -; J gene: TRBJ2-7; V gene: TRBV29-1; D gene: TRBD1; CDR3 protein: CSVVVGHRDSKWEQYF; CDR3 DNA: TGCAGCGTTGTAGTGGGGCACCGGGACAGTAAGTGGGAGCAGTACTTC
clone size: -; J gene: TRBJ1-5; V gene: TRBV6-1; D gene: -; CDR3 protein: CASSDGGIGQPQHF; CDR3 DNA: TGTGCCAGCAGTGACGGGGGAATCGGGCAGCCCCAGCATTTT
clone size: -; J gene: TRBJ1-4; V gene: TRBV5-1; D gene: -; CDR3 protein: CASSSNPIGYSEEKLFF; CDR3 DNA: TGCGCCAGCAGCTCCAACCCGATCGGTTATTCCGAGGAAAAACTGTTTTTT
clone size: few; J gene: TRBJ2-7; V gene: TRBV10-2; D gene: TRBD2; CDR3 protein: CASGTGGPSYEQYF; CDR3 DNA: TGCGCCAGCGGGACGGGAGGCCCTTCCTACGAGCAGTACTTC
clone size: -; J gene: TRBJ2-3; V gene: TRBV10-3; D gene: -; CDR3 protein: CAIKNLANTDTQYF; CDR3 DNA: TGTGCCATAAAAAACCTAGCGAATACAGATACGCAGTATTTT
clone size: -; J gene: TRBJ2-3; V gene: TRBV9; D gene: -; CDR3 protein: CASSVGQARPEADTQYF; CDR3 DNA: TGTGCCAGCAGCGTAGGTCAGGCCCGCCCGGAAGCAGATACGCAGTATTTT
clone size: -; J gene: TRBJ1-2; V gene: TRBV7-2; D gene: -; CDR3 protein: CASSSPRNTNYGYTF; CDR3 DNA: TGTGCCAGCAGCTCCCCCAGGAATACTAACTATGGCTACACCTTC
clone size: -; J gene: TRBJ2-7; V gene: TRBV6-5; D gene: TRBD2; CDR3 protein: CASSSGLAGSNEQYF; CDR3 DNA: TGTGCCAGCAGTTCCGGACTAGCGGGGTCAAACGAGCAGTACTTC
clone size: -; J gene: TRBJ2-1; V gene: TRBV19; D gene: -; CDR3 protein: CASSYGGTYNEQFF; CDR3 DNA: TGTGCCAGTAGTTACGGGGGAACCTACAATGAGCAGTTCTTC
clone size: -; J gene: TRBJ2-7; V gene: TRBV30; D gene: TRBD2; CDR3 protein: CAWSAPPRLARTYEQYF; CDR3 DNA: TGTGCCTGGAGTGCCCCCCCGCGACTAGCGAGAACCTACGAGCAGTACTTC
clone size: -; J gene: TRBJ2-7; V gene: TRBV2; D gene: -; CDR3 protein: CASSGTLYEQYF; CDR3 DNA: TGTGCCAGCAGTGGTACATTATACGAGCAGTACTTC
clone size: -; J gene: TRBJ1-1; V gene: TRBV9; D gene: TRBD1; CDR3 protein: CASSARPGGNTEAFF; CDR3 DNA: TGTGCCAGCAGCGCCCGTCCAGGGGGTAACACTGAAGCTTTCTTT
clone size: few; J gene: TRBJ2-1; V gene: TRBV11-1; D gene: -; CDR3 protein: CASAGDEQFF; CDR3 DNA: TGTGCCAGCGCCGGGGATGAGCAGTTCTTC
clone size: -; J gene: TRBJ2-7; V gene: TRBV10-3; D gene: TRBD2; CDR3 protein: CAISAETSVNEQYF; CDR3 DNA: TGTGCCATCAGTGCGGAGACTAGCGTGAACGAGCAGTACTTC
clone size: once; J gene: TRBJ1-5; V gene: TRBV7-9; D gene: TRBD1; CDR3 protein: CASSFAAGTENQPQHF; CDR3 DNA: TGTGCCAGCAGCTTCGCAGCCGGGACAGAAAATCAGCCCCAGCATTTT
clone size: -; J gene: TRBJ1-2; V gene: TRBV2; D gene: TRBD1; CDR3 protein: CASRPTGERGYTF; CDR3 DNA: TGTGCCAGCAGACCTACAGGGGAACGTGGCTACACCTTC
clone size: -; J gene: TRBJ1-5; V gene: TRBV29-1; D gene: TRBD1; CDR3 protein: CSVETGMGNQPQHF; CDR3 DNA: TGCAGCGTCGAGACAGGGATGGGCAATCAGCCCCAGCATTTT
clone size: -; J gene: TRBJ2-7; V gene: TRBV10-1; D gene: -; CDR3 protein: CASSFRGLYEQYF; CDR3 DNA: TGCGCCAGCTCGTTCCGGGGTCTCTACGAGCAGTACTTC
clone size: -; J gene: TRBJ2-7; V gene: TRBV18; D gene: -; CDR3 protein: CASSPIPGVSSYEQYF; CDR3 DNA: TGTGCCAGCTCACCAATCCCAGGGGTTAGCTCCTACGAGCAGTACTTC
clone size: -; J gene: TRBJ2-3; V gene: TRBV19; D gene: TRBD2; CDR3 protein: CASSIDLAGDGTDTQYF; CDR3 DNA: TGTGCCAGTAGTATAGACCTAGCGGGAGACGGTACAGATACGCAGTATTTT
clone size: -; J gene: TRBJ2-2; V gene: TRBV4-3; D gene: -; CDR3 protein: CASSQDGGRAGELFF; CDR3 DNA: TGCGCCAGCAGCCAAGATGGAGGGCGGGCCGGGGAGCTGTTTTTT
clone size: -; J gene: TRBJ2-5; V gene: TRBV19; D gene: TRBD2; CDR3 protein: CASSHNGGQETQYF; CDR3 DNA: TGTGCCAGTAGCCACAACGGGGGGCAAGAGACCCAGTACTTC
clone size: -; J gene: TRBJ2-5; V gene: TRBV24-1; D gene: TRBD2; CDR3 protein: CATSASSGYQETQYF; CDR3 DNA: TGTGCCACCAGTGCAAGTAGCGGGTACCAAGAGACCCAGTACTTC
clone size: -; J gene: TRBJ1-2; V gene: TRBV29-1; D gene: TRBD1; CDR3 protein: CSVKTGGEGYGYTF; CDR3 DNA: TGCAGCGTGAAAACAGGGGGCGAGGGCTATGGCTACACCTTC
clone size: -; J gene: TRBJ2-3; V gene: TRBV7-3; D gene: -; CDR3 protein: CASSPGSSDTQYF; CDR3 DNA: TGTGCCAGCAGCCCGGGGAGCTCTGATACGCAGTATTTT
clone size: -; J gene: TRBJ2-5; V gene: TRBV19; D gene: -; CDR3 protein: CASSSLPSGGETQYF; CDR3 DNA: TGTGCCAGTAGTTCACTGCCCTCAGGAGGAGAGACCCAGTACTTC
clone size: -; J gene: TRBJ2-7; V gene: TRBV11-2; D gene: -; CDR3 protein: CASSFSPGEQYF; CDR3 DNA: TGTGCCAGCAGCTTCTCCCCCGGGGAGCAGTACTTC
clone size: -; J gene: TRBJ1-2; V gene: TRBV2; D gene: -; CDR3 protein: CASSERWEWGYTF; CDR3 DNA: TGTGCCAGCAGTGAAAGATGGGAGTGGGGCTACACCTTC
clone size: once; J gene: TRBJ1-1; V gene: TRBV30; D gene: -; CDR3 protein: CAWSGTGNTEAFF; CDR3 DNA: TGTGCCTGGAGTGGTACGGGGAACACTGAAGCTTTCTTT